This TCR beta chain was sequenced during a study of technical replicates of blood from four donors. The assay was immunoSEQ multiplex PCR, and TCRdb's table has in-frame clones only and misses some. The profile shows over 65,000 clones, almost 98% of them singletons. The sequence derives from a human donor in good health. The sample taken for sequencing was T cells isolated from PBMCs.

The CDR3 loop reads CASSLKGGNYGYTF. For the CDR3, the DNA is TGTGCCAGCAGCTTAAAAGGGGGCAACTATGGCTACACCTTC. The V call is TRBV5-6, the J call TRBJ1-2, with TRBD1 matching over 7 bases. CDR3 size: 14 residues. Germline V lookup: CDR1 SGHDT, CDR2 YYEEEE. The trim removed 2 bases at V and 2 bases at J, leaving 3 bases unmatched.